Listed here are 16 T cell receptor beta chains from one sample, sequenced in a study of cytomegalovirus exposure and HLA in healthy donors. Both 60 Vbeta primers and 13 Jbeta primers went into the PCR. Data came from immunoSEQ multiplex PCR; TCRdb stores just in-frame clones and leaves some out. Of roughly 70,000 clones in the sample, around 82% were seen once. Sequenced input: PBMCs. These receptors all stem from a man younger than 35 in good health and CMV-seronegative.

This chain links TRBV4-1 with TRBJ1-5, with 7 bases identical to TRBD1. J gave up 6 bases and V 0 bases, and 5 bases lay outside the gene matches. CDR3 length: 15 residues. Germline lookup yields CDR1 MGHRA and CDR2 YSYEKL. The CDR3, as DNA: TGCGCCAGCAGCCAAGAAATGCAGGGGGGTCAGCCCCAGCATTTT. Amino acids: CASSQEMQGGQPQHF.

With respect to this clone: Germline is not matched at one junction end, which may reflect a read error. V and J are TRBV7-7 and TRBJ2-7; TRBD1 is a possible D gene (6 bases). Germline loops: CDR1 SSHAT, CDR2 FNYEAQ (reference sequence). The CDR3 sequence is 13 residues long. Here the CDR3 reads CASSFNQGSEQYF. The DNA for the CDR3 is TGTGCTAGCAGCTTTAACCAGGGGAGCGAGCAGTACTTC.

This clone was picked up a small number of times. The rearrangement links TRBV27 to TRBJ2-7, with TRBD1 matching 8 bases. The length of the CDR3 is 13 residues. V was clipped by 6 bases and J by 8 bases; unmatched bases: 9. Germline loops: CDR1 MNHEY, CDR2 SMNVEV (reference sequence). For the CDR3, the DNA is TGTGCCAGCAGACACCGACAGGGGATCCAGCAGTACTTC. Translating it yields CASRHRQGIQQYF.

The chain joins TRBV6-4 to TRBJ2-3; 8 nucleotides agree with TRBD2. The germline gives CDR1 MRHNA, CDR2 SNTAGT. This CDR3 comprises 16 residues. With 1 base clipped from V and 0 bases from J, the junction kept 3 bases outside the gene matches. CDR3 sequence (DNA): TGTGCCAGCAGTGACTTGGCGGGGGGAAGCACAGATACGCAGTATTTT. Amino acid sequence: CASSDLAGGSTDTQYF.

V is TRBV2 and J is TRBJ1-1; D is undetermined. With 7 bases removed from V and 6 bases from J, the gap between germline ends came to 33 bases. The CDR3 spans 19 residues. The germline V gene has CDR1 SNHLY and CDR2 FYNNEI. CDR3 amino acids: CASKKQDLSPIPSIPEAFF. CDR3 in DNA: TGTGCCAGCAAGAAGCAGGATCTATCCCCAATCCCATCTATCCCTGAAGCTTTCTTT. The full variable domain, completed using reference TRBV2 and TRBJ1-1, is EPEVTQTPSHQVTQMGQEVILRCVPISNHLYFYWYRQILGQKVEFLVSFYNNEISEKSEIFDDQFSVERPDGSNFTLKIRSTKLEDSAMYFCASKKQDLSPIPSIPEAFFGQGTRLTVV.

This rearrangement joins TRBV25-1 to TRBJ1-2, with 7 bases fitting TRBD1. V shed 2 bases and J 5 bases; nucleotides not matched to a gene: 5. CDR1 MGHDK and CDR2 SYGVNS come from the germline V gene. The CDR3 is 14 amino acids. CDR3: CASSEPGQPYGYTF. CDR3 bases: TGTGCCAGCAGTGAACCGGGACAGCCATATGGCTACACCTTC.

The chain combines TRBV7-9 with TRBJ1-4; D ambiguous. The CDR3 loop spans 13 amino acids. Trimming stripped 7 bases from V and 4 bases from J, with 10 bases between. Germline loops: CDR1 SEHNR, CDR2 FQNEAQ (reference sequence). The CDR3 nucleotides read TGTGCCAGCACACCGGCGGGTAATGAAAAACTGTTTTTT. It encodes CASTPAGNEKLFF. The full variable domain, with the rest looked up from reference TRBV7-9 and TRBJ1-4, is DTGVSQNPRHKITKRGQNVTFRCDPISEHNRLYWYRQTLGQGPEFLTYFQNEAQLEKSRLLSDRFSAERPKGSFSTLEIQRTEQGDSAMYLCASTPAGNEKLFFGSGTQLSVL.

J is TRBJ2-7 and V is TRBV5-1; D ambiguous. The V and J ends lost 3 bases and 2 bases respectively, with 12 bases between them. Germline CDR1 and CDR2: SGHRS and YFSETQ. The CDR3 covers 14 residues. The CDR3, as DNA: TGCGCCAGCAGCTCGAGCCCCGGTCCCTACGAGCAGTACTTC. Translating gives CASSSSPGPYEQYF.

The CDR3 reads CASSERQAPGTKAFF. In DNA, the CDR3 is TGCGCCAGCAGTGAGAGACAGGCCCCGGGGACTAAAGCTTTCTTT. The chain carries TRBV10-1 and TRBJ1-1; a possible D gene is TRBD1 (6 bases). Germline V gene sequence: CDR1 WNHNN, CDR2 SYGVQD (reference sequence). The V and J ends lost 2 bases and 9 bases respectively, with 19 bases between them. The CDR3 sequence is 15 residues long.

The chain couples TRBV6-5 to TRBJ1-5, with 9 nucleotides matching TRBD1. This CDR3 spans 15 amino acids. V shed 6 bases and J 0 bases; nucleotides not matched to a gene: 3. CDR1 MNHEY and CDR2 SVGAGI come from the germline V gene. The CDR3 region has the DNA TGTGCCAGCAGGGGGACAGGGTATAGCAATCAGCCCCAGCATTTT. It encodes CASRGTGYSNQPQHF.

The V call is TRBV18, the J call TRBJ1-4; 9 positions match TRBD1. The V gene end was trimmed by 3 bases and the J gene end by 7 bases; junction bases not matched to a gene: 6. The germline CDR1 and CDR2 sequences are KGHSH and LQKENI. The CDR3 has 15 amino acids. CDR3: CASSPTGGSAEKLFF. The CDR3 DNA reads as TGTGCCAGCTCACCGACAGGGGGATCGGCTGAAAAACTGTTTTTT.

The rearrangement links TRBV27 to TRBJ1-1; D is unresolved. The CDR3 runs to 14 residues. Germline V gene lookup returns CDR1 MNHEY and CDR2 SMNVEV (reference sequence). V lost 6 bases, J lost 1 base, and 12 bases lay in between. The CDR3 protein is CASSLRSQNTEAFF. CDR3 nucleotide sequence: TGTGCCAGCAGCCTGCGGTCGCAGAACACTGAAGCTTTCTTT.

The chain joins TRBV18 to TRBJ2-7, with 8 bases aligning to TRBD1. CDR3 length equals 16 residues. J lost 1 base, V lost 1 base, and 6 bases had no gene match. Germline CDR1 KGHSH, CDR2 LQKENI. CDR3: CASSPQKDRASYEQYF. The CDR3 DNA reads TGTGCCAGCTCACCACAAAAGGACAGGGCATCCTACGAGCAGTACTTC.

The chain employs TRBV25-1 and TRBJ1-2; 9 nucleotides line up with TRBD1. V was clipped by 3 bases and J by 5 bases; unmatched bases: 4. Germline V gene lookup returns CDR1 MGHDK and CDR2 SYGVNS. The CDR3 runs to 14 residues. This CDR3 reads CASSDLGTGYGYTF. CDR3 nucleotides: TGTGCCAGCAGTGATTTAGGGACAGGGTATGGCTACACCTTC.

The chain links TRBV7-3 to TRBJ2-1; 7 nucleotides line up with TRBD1. V lost 0 bases and J lost 9; bases outside the gene matches: 5. The CDR3 has 14 amino acids. The germline V gene encodes CDR1 SGHTA and CDR2 FQGTGA. The CDR3 DNA reads as TGTGCCAGCAGCTTAACAGGGTACAGGGGTGAGCAGTTCTTC. This sequence encodes CASSLTGYRGEQFF.

This rearrangement joins TRBV5-1 to TRBJ2-1, with 14 nucleotides matching TRBD2. The CDR3 length is 16 residues. Per the germline V gene, CDR1 is SGHRS and CDR2 is YFSETQ. V lost 4 bases, J lost 10 bases, and 10 bases stayed unmatched. The CDR3 region has the DNA TGCGCCAGCAGCCTGGGGGGACTAGCGGGAGAAAAAGAGCAGTTCTTC. Encoded protein: CASSLGGLAGEKEQFF.